Listed here are 10 T cell receptor beta chains from one sample, sequenced in a study of OX40 agonist ivuxolimab in advanced cancers. Measured with immunoSEQ multiplex PCR; TCRdb has only the in-frame clones, and not every one. There are about 50,000 clones in the sample; around nine tenths occur only once, and over 0.5% lies in the top ten. The sample in question was CD4+ or CD8+ T cells sorted from blood, obtained in a trial of the OX40 agonist ivuxolimab. The receptors here all came from an adult with an advanced solid tumor such as melanoma, head and neck, liver or kidney cancer.

The chain couples TRBV28 to TRBJ1-6, with D unclear. The germline V and J ends were trimmed by 4 bases and 6 bases, with 13 bases remaining between them. Germline assignment: CDR1 MDHEN and CDR2 SYDVKM. The CDR3 contains 15 residues. The CDR3, as DNA: TGTGCCAGCAGTTATGCCGGTAGGAGTAATTCACCCCTCCACTTT. This codes for CASSYAGRSNSPLHF.

This chain joins TRBV4-2 and TRBJ2-3; D is possibly TRBD1 or TRBD2 (5 bases each). The CDR3 sequence is 17 residues long. Deletions cut 1 base from V and 4 bases from J, with 18 bases between. Germline V gene data show CDR1 as LGHNA and CDR2 as YNFKEQ. The CDR3 DNA follows: TGTGCCAGCAGCCAAGGGGTGGTGGGAGTAGGGGCAGATACGCAGTATTTT. This encodes CASSQGVVGVGADTQYF.

This chain links TRBV28 with TRBJ2-1; D remains ambiguous. This CDR3 is built from 13 residues. Trimming cost V 5 bases and J 10 bases, with 15 bases left between them. CDR1 is MDHEN, CDR2 SYDVKM, per germline. CDR3 sequence reads: CASSPKGRREQFF. DNA for the CDR3: TGTGCCAGCAGTCCCAAAGGCCGGCGCGAGCAGTTCTTC.

The chain links TRBV5-4 to TRBJ1-1; 7 nucleotides match TRBD1. The CDR3 is 14 residues long. V was clipped by 0 bases and J by 3 bases; unmatched bases: 2. Germline lookup yields CDR1 SGHNT and CDR2 YYREEE (reference sequence). The CDR3 spells CASSLAGQYTEAFF. In DNA form, the CDR3 reads TGTGCCAGCAGCTTGGCGGGACAGTACACTGAAGCTTTCTTT. The full variable domain, rest sourced from reference TRBV5-4 and TRBJ1-1, is ETGVTQSPTHLIKTRGQQVTLRCSSQSGHNTVSWYQQALGQGPQFIFQYYREEENGRGNFPPRFSGLQFPNYSSELNVNALELDDSALYLCASSLAGQYTEAFFGQGTRLTVV.

The rearrangement uses TRBV7-9 and TRBJ2-1, with 8 positions matching TRBD1. The CDR3 covers 12 residues. Unmatched junction bases numbered 8, after V lost 4 bases and J lost 15 bases. CDR1 and CDR2 from the germline V gene are SEHNR and FQNEAQ (reference sequence). The CDR3 region has the DNA TGTGCCAGCAGCTCCGGACAGGGTAATTGGTTCTTC. Its translation: CASSSGQGNWFF.

The chain combines TRBV19 with TRBJ1-5; a weak D match, TRBD1 (6 bases). CDR1 LNHDA and CDR2 SQIVND come from the germline V gene (reference sequence). Trimming removed 7 bases from V and 0 bases from J, with 10 bases in between. The CDR3 runs 14 residues. The CDR3: CASTGHYSNQPQHF. CDR3 sequence (DNA): TGTGCCAGTACGGGACACTATAGCAATCAGCCCCAGCATTTT. Filled out from reference TRBV19 and TRBJ1-5, the complete variable domain reads DGGITQSPKYLFRKEGQNVTLSCEQNLNHDAMYWYRQDPGQGLRLIYYSQIVNDFQKGDIAEGYSVSREKKESFPLTVTSAQKNPTAFYLCASTGHYSNQPQHFGDGTRLSIL.

The chain carries TRBV27 and TRBJ1-2; TRBD1 aligns across 8 bases. The CDR3 is made up of 14 amino acids. From germline, CDR1 is MNHEY and CDR2 SMNVEV (reference sequence). Trimming cost V 5 bases and J 7 bases; bases outside gene matches: 9. CDR3: CASSPGQGLGGYTF. In DNA, the CDR3 is TGTGCCAGCAGTCCTGGACAGGGTTTAGGTGGCTACACCTTC.

J is TRBJ1-1 and V is TRBV6-1, with unresolved D. In germline, CDR1 is MNHNS, CDR2 SASEGT. V lost 7 bases and J lost 3, with 15 bases in between. The CDR3 is 14 amino acids. The CDR3: CASTQVWQYTEAFF. The CDR3 nucleotides are TGTGCCAGCACCCAGGTATGGCAGTACACTGAAGCTTTCTTT.

This chain connects TRBV28 to TRBJ1-5, with unresolved D. This CDR3 is built from 14 residues. Germline lookup yields CDR1 MDHEN and CDR2 SYDVKM. V was clipped by 2 bases and J by 1 base, with 6 bases between them. CDR3 sequence reads: CASSLRPSNQPQHF. The CDR3 DNA reads as TGTGCCAGCAGTTTAAGGCCGAGCAATCAGCCCCAGCATTTT.

V usage is TRBV7-9 and J usage is TRBJ2-1, with 13 positions matching TRBD2. Germline trimming cut 3 bases from V and 8 bases from J; bases unmatched to any gene: 4. CDR1 and CDR2 from the germline V gene are SEHNR and FQNEAQ (reference sequence). The CDR3 sequence is 15 residues long. Here the CDR3 DNA reads TGTGCCAGCAGCTTGGGACTAGCGGGATCAGATGAGCAGTTCTTC. Protein sequence: CASSLGLAGSDEQFF.